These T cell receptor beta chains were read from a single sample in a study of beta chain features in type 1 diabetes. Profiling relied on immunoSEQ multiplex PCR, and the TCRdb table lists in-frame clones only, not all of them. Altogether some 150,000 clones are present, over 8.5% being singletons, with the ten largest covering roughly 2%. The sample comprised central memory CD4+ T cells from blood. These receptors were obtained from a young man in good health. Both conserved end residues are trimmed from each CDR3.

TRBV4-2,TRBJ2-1,ASSQESGRAYNEQF
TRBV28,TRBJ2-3,ASIASQGTSGGTDTQY
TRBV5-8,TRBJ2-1,ASSPGTGGWSYNEQF
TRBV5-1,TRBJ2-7,ASSPDRYEQY
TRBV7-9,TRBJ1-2,ASTPGQGGYNYGYT
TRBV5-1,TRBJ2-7,ASSLVSFTYEQY
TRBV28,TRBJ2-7,ASSASHEQY
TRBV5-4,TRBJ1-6,ASSTSQGFGESPLH
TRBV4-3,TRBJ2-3,ASSQEERTSTDTQY
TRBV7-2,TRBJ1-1,ASSLSGTKSEAF
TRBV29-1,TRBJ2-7,SVGDRRDYEQY
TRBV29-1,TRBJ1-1,SVKDRPPNTEAF
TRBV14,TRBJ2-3,ASSQMRDWGTDTQY
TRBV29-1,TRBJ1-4,SVGRGTGANEKLF
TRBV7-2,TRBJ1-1,ASSRQINTEAF
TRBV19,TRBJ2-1,ASSIPPENSKF
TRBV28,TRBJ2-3,ASSLWPDRGDTQY
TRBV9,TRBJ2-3,ASSVAPAGVSTDTQY
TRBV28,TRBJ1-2,ASSLSGVKGGYT
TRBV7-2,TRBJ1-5,ASSLVPNQPQH
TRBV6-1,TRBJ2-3,ASSARPRVSTDTQY
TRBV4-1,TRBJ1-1,ASSRPGHLFTEAF
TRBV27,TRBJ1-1,ASSLGQVNTEAF
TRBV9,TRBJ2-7,ASSASPGVGSYEQY
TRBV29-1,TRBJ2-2,SARPVTTGELF
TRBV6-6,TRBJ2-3,ASSPRDSRDTQY
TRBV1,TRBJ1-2,TSSQDGPTANYGYT
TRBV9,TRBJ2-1,ASSVLGGGDEQF
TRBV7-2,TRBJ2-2,ASSLSPTSGNTGELF
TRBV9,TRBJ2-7,ASSPSSGLGGYEQY
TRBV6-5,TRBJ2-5,ASSYSFRETQY
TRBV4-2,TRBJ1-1,ASSQDPGGAF
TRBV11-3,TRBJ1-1,ASSLGRDTEAF
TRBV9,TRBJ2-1,ASSVSGGNNEQF
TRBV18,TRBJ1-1,ASSPSGGGTEAF
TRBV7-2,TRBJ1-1,ASSLKVTEAF
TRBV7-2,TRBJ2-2,ASTLGGTGSTGELF
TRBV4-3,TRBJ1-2,ASSQLASDGDGYT
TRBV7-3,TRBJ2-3,ASSHRGTHLGDTQY
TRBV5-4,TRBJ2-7,ASSLETYEQY
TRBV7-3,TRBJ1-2,ASSSPGSYGYT
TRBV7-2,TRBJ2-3,ASSFLAGHRTDTQY
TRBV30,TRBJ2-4,AWSVAGGGYPRIQY
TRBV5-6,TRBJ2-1,ASSLSRRDYNEQF
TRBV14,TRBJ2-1,ASSPTSGGNEQF
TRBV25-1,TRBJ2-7,ASSDDSSRPYEQY
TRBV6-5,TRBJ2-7,ASSGEWGSYEQY
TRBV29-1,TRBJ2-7,SVLKLAGVTYEQY
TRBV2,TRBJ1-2,ASSEIQGNYGYT
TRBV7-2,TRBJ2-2,ASSRNGLAGDAGELF
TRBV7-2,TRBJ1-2,ASEDSRGYT
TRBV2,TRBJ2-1,ASRFQGQPREF
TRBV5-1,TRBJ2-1,ASSLGSAYNEQF
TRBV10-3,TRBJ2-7,AISESIYEQY
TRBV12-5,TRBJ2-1,ASALYNEQF